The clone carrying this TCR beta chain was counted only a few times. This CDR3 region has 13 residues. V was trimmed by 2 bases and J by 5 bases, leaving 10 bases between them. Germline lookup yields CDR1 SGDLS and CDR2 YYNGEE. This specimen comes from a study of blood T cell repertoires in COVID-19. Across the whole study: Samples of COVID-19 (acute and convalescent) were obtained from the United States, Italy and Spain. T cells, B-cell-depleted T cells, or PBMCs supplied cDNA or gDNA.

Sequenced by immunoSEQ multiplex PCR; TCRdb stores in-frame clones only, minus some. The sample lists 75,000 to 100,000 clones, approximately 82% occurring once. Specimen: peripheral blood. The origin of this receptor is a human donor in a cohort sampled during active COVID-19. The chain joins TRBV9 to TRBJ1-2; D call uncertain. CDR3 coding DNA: TGTGCCAGCAGCGTTGGACTGAAATATGGCTACACCTTC. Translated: CASSVGLKYGYTF. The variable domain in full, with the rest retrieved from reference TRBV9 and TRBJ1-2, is DSGVTQTPKHLITATGQRVTLRCSPRSGDLSVYWYQQSLDQGLQFLIQYYNGEERAKGNILERFSAQQFPDLHSELNLSSLELGDSALYFCASSVGLKYGYTFGSGTRLTVV.